The 25 T cell receptor beta chains in this list originate from one sample, sequenced in a study of blood T cell repertoires in COVID-19. Method: immunoSEQ multiplex PCR; TCRdb's copy keeps in-frame clones and lacks some. The sample lists about 11,000 clones; about 83% were seen once. Sequenced sample: peripheral blood. The receptors stem from a man between 50 and 59 years old with active COVID-19.

The chain combines TRBV5-1 with TRBJ2-5, with TRBD2 matching 11 bases. Germline CDR1 and CDR2: SGHRS and YFSETQ. The CDR3 consists of 16 residues. The ends lost 2 bases at V and 5 bases at J; junction bases unmatched: 8. CDR3 loop: CASSLGLAGGGETQYF. The CDR3 DNA sequence: TGCGCCAGCAGCTTAGGGCTAGCGGGAGGTGGCGAGACCCAGTACTTC.

V usage is TRBV2 and J usage is TRBJ2-5; tentatively, D is TRBD2 (6 bases). This CDR3 is built from 15 residues. Trimming took off 2 bases at V and 9 bases at J, with 19 bases between the two ends. The germline gives CDR1 SNHLY, CDR2 FYNNEI. The CDR3 spells CASSERSSAPVAQYF. The CDR3 nucleotides are TGTGCCAGCAGTGAACGGTCTAGCGCGCCGGTCGCCCAGTACTTC.

The chain recombines TRBV9 with TRBJ2-1; maybe TRBD2 (5 bases). V was pared by 3 bases and J by 6 bases, with 16 bases between. This CDR3 has 15 residues. Germline CDR1 and CDR2: SGDLS and YYNGEE. The CDR3, as DNA: TGTGCCAGCAGCGCCATGGACGGGATGGGCAATGAGCAGTTCTTC. Its translation is CASSAMDGMGNEQFF.

DNA of the CDR3: TGTGCCAGCAGTGACCAGGGTACGGCTAATGAAAAACTGTTTTTT. It translates to CASSDQGTANEKLFF. The rearrangement links TRBV6-2 or TRBV6-3 to TRBJ1-4; possibly TRBD1 for D (5 bases). The CDR3 is 15 amino acids. Trimming cost V 5 bases and J 3 bases, with 13 bases left between them. Looked up from germline, CDR1 is MNHEY and CDR2 is SVGEGT.

In DNA, the CDR3 is TGTGCCAGCAGCTTGGGGAGAGGGATAGGCCACACTGAAGCTTTCTTT. Protein: CASSLGRGIGHTEAFF. V gene TRBV5-6 combines with J gene TRBJ1-1; no clear D. The length of the CDR3 is 16 residues. Germline loops: CDR1 SGHDT, CDR2 YYEEEE. Trimming removed 0 bases from V and 3 bases from J, with 15 bases in between.

The CDR3 is CASSLRLAGKDNEQFF. CDR3 in DNA: TGTGCCAGCAGTCTTCGACTAGCGGGAAAGGACAATGAGCAGTTCTTC. The chain is built from TRBV27 and TRBJ2-1; 11 bases match TRBD2. The CDR3 has 16 amino acids. Germline assignment: CDR1 MNHEY and CDR2 SMNVEV (reference sequence). Trimming removed 5 bases from V and 5 bases from J; junction bases left unmatched: 8.

The J gene is TRBJ2-1, the V gene TRBV13; 11 bases match TRBD2. Germline lookup yields CDR1 PRHDT and CDR2 FYEKMQ (reference sequence). This CDR3 has 15 amino acids. The V gene end was trimmed by 5 bases and the J gene end by 8 bases; junction bases not matched to a gene: 8. The CDR3: CASSIAGGPTHEQFF. Here the CDR3 DNA reads TGTGCCAGCAGCATAGCGGGAGGGCCAACCCATGAGCAGTTCTTC.

The chain links TRBV7-8 to TRBJ2-3; 7 positions match TRBD1. The CDR3 sequence is 19 residues long. V trimming: 1 base; J trimming: 3 bases; junction bases outside the gene matches: 16. Per germline, CDR1 SGHVS and CDR2 FQNEAQ. The CDR3 reads CASSLGTGEYLIDTDTQYF. In DNA form, the CDR3 reads TGTGCCAGCAGCTTAGGCACAGGGGAGTATTTGATCGATACAGATACGCAGTATTTT.

The chain carries TRBV10-2 and TRBJ1-5, with D unresolved. The length of the CDR3 is 13 residues. The germline V and J ends were trimmed by 10 bases and 4 bases, with 14 bases remaining between them. The V gene's germline CDR1 is WSHSY and CDR2 SAAADI. This CDR3 reads CATTPTGNQPQHF. The CDR3 DNA sequence: TGCGCCACTACCCCTACGGGGAATCAGCCCCAGCATTTT.

The chain joins TRBV27 to TRBJ2-1, with 9 positions matching TRBD1. V trimming: 5 bases; J trimming: 4 bases; junction bases outside the gene matches: 6. This CDR3 is 15 amino acids long. Germline V CDR1 and CDR2: MNHEY, SMNVEV (reference sequence). The CDR3: CASSPGQGPYNEQFF. The CDR3 DNA is TGTGCCAGCAGTCCAGGACAGGGGCCTTACAATGAGCAGTTCTTC.

The rearrangement joins TRBV7-3 to TRBJ2-2, with D perhaps matching TRBD1 (5 bases). Trimming stripped 2 bases from V and 2 bases from J, with 12 bases between. The germline V gene has CDR1 SGHTA and CDR2 FQGTGA. This CDR3 is 16 amino acids long. This chain's CDR3 is CASSLELQGNTGELFF. DNA of the CDR3: TGTGCCAGCAGCTTAGAGTTGCAGGGCAACACCGGGGAGCTGTTTTTT.

The V and J genes are TRBV2 and TRBJ2-1; TRBD1 is a possible D gene (5 bases). CDR1 is SNHLY and CDR2 is FYNNEI in the germline V gene. The CDR3 is made up of 12 amino acids. Trimming took off 4 bases at V and 10 bases at J, with 11 bases between the two ends. CDR3 loop: CASSVFGAEQFF. The CDR3 nucleotides are TGTGCCAGCAGTGTTTTTGGGGCCGAGCAGTTCTTC.

V usage is TRBV7-9 and J usage is TRBJ2-7, with D perhaps matching TRBD1 (7 bases). CDR1 is SEHNR and CDR2 is FQNEAQ in the germline V gene (reference sequence). The CDR3 loop spans 13 amino acids. V dropped 5 bases and J dropped 9 bases, with 17 bases sitting between them. CDR3 in amino acids: CASSPQGEVGQYF. In DNA form, the CDR3 reads TGTGCCAGCAGCCCTCAGGGGGAGGTGGGGCAGTACTTC.

The chain recombines TRBV7-6 with TRBJ2-2; 14 nucleotides line up with TRBD2. The V and J ends lost 5 bases and 4 bases, in that order; junction bases with no gene match: 6. CDR3 size: 17 residues. The germline CDR1 and CDR2 sequences are SGHVS and FNYEAQ. CDR3 sequence: CASSAGLAGGTTGELFF. The CDR3 nucleotides read TGTGCCAGCAGCGCCGGACTAGCGGGAGGTACCACCGGGGAGCTGTTTTTT.

V is TRBV27 and J is TRBJ2-1; the D is unclear. Deletions cut 0 bases from V and 10 bases from J, with 16 bases between. CDR1 is MNHEY, CDR2 SMNVEV, per germline (reference sequence). The CDR3 totals 15 residues. In DNA, the CDR3 is TGTGCCAGCAGTTTATCGATTCGTGGAGCGCACGAGCAGTTCTTC. Amino acids: CASSLSIRGAHEQFF.

This clone was picked up one time. Here the CDR3 reads CASTRGTSGLSYNEQFF. CDR3 coding DNA: TGTGCCAGTACCCGGGGGACTAGCGGGCTCTCCTACAATGAGCAGTTCTTC. The chain employs TRBV19 and TRBJ2-1, with 12 bases fitting TRBD2. Trimming cost V 7 bases and J 0 bases; bases outside gene matches: 7. Germline loops: CDR1 LNHDA, CDR2 SQIVND (reference sequence). CDR3 length: 17 amino acids.

This clone is termed large. V usage is TRBV7-8 and J usage is TRBJ2-2, with TRBD2 matching over 7 bases. J lost 6 bases, V lost 8 bases, and 3 bases had no gene match. From germline, CDR1 is SGHVS and CDR2 FQNEAQ. CDR3 length: 12 residues. The CDR3 here is CASARGSGELFF. The DNA for the CDR3 is TGTGCCAGCGCGCGGGGGTCCGGGGAGCTGTTTTTT.

CDR3 sequence reads: CASSQVDREQPQHF. DNA of the CDR3: TGTGCCAGCAGCCAGGTCGACAGGGAGCAGCCCCAGCATTTT. The V and J genes are TRBV3-1 (or the pseudogene TRBV3-2) and TRBJ1-5; TRBD1 agrees at 7 bases. J was trimmed by 7 bases and V by 3 bases; bases with no gene match: 6. The V gene's germline CDR1 is LGHDT and CDR2 YNNKEL (reference sequence). This CDR3 has 14 residues.

The V gene is TRBV28, the J gene TRBJ2-7; 9 bases match TRBD1. The CDR3 spans 15 residues. Per the germline V gene, CDR1 is MDHEN and CDR2 is SYDVKM. After removal of 3 bases from V and 3 bases from J, the junction contained 6 bases not matched to a gene. The DNA of the CDR3 is TGTGCCAGCAGTTTCGGCGGGGACAGGGTCTACGAGCAGTACTTC. Translation: CASSFGGDRVYEQYF.

This clone has only one observation. The rearrangement uses TRBV10-1 and TRBJ2-1, with a tentative D call TRBD2 (6 bases). CDR3 length: 15 amino acids. V was shortened by 0 bases and J by 4 bases, with 10 bases between the two germline ends. CDR1 WNHNN and CDR2 SYGVQD come from the germline V gene (reference sequence). CDR3 sequence: CASSESHGGYNEQFF. The DNA of the CDR3 is TGCGCCAGCAGTGAGTCGCACGGGGGATACAATGAGCAGTTCTTC.

The gene calls are TRBV30 and TRBJ1-6; 7 positions match TRBD1. Germline V gene lookup returns CDR1 GTSNPN and CDR2 SVGIG (reference sequence). The CDR3 totals 14 residues. Unmatched junction bases numbered 4, after V lost 3 bases and J lost 5 bases. CDR3 residues: CAWRQGIDNSPLHF. The CDR3 region has the DNA TGTGCCTGGAGACAGGGGATTGATAATTCACCCCTCCACTTT.

A remark on this clone: Likely a read error: the CDR3 ends without its conserved phenylalanine or tryptophan. The limits of the CDR3 on the DNA are not certain, so only TCRdb's listed CDR3 is given. The chain carries TRBV5-4 and TRBJ2-7; the DNA was not used to check the table's D call, TRBD1. Inclusive of both ends, the CDR3 amounts to 12 amino acids. Germline-derived CDR1 and CDR2 are SGHNT and YYREEE (reference sequence). CDR3: CASSLGTGDKSY.

The J gene is TRBJ2-7, the V gene TRBV27; 8 bases align to TRBD2. The germline V gene has CDR1 MNHEY and CDR2 SMNVEV (reference sequence). The CDR3 consists of 13 residues. V trimming: 7 bases; J trimming: 0 bases; junction bases outside the gene matches: 2. CDR3 residues: CASTSGSSYEQYF. CDR3 sequence (DNA): TGTGCCAGCACGAGCGGGAGCTCCTACGAGCAGTACTTC.

The chain links TRBV7-3 to TRBJ2-1; unclear D gene. With 5 bases removed from V and 6 bases from J, the gap between germline ends came to 14 bases. The CDR3 runs 14 residues. Germline V lookup: CDR1 SGHTA, CDR2 FQGTGA. CDR3 DNA sequence: TGTGCCAGCAGCCCCGGTGTTGGAGCCAATGAGCAGTTCTTC. Its translation is CASSPGVGANEQFF.

The chain links TRBV29-1 to TRBJ2-7; 8 bases align to TRBD2. Germline V gene sequence: CDR1 SQVTM, CDR2 ANQGSEA. This CDR3 comprises 15 residues. V shed 7 bases and J 0 bases; nucleotides not matched to a gene: 11. The CDR3 is CSGGGERESSYEQYF. DNA of the CDR3: TGCAGCGGGGGGGGTGAGCGGGAGAGCTCCTACGAGCAGTACTTC.